These 10 T cell receptor beta chains were all obtained from the same sample, sequenced in a study of control samples from healthy donors and cancer patients. TCRdb's copy holds only in-frame clones and misses some; the assay was immunoSEQ multiplex PCR. This sample yields over 100,000 clones, of which just under 95% are seen a single time; around 5.4% belongs to the top ten. The sample comprised blood. These receptors all stem from a man between 18 and 35 years old in good health.

The gene calls are TRBV4-1 and TRBJ1-4; 11 positions match TRBD1. In germline, CDR1 is MGHRA, CDR2 YSYEKL. This CDR3 has 21 residues. The V and J ends lost 4 bases and 0 bases, in that order; junction bases with no gene match: 16. CDR3 residues: CASSPEPTWTGGRATNEKLFF. CDR3 nucleotide sequence: TGCGCCAGCAGCCCGGAGCCAACCTGGACAGGGGGCCGCGCAACTAATGAAAAACTGTTTTTT.

V gene TRBV5-1 combines with J gene TRBJ2-3; D is possibly TRBD1 (5 bases). V was clipped by 2 bases and J by 2 bases, with 15 bases between them. The CDR3 extends over 16 amino acids. CDR1 is SGHRS, CDR2 YFSETQ, per germline. Here the CDR3 reads CASSFGRAVSTDTQYF. CDR3 DNA sequence: TGCGCCAGCAGCTTCGGCAGGGCCGTGTCCACAGATACGCAGTATTTT.

J is TRBJ2-3 and V is TRBV6-5; D remains ambiguous. The V gene lost 5 bases and the J gene lost 4 bases, with 10 bases spanning the gap. The length of the CDR3 is 13 residues. Germline V CDR1 and CDR2: MNHEY, SVGAGI. Written as DNA, the CDR3 is TGTGCCAGCAGTCCGCCCACCCCAGATACGCAGTATTTT. Protein sequence: CASSPPTPDTQYF.

The rearrangement joins TRBV30 to TRBJ2-1, with 9 bases aligning to TRBD2. V was pared by 8 bases and J by 7 bases, with 6 bases of the junction left unmatched. Germline loops: CDR1 GTSNPN, CDR2 SVGIG (reference sequence). The length of the CDR3 is 12 residues. The CDR3 reads CARGTSRNEQFF. The CDR3 DNA reads as TGTGCCCGAGGGACTAGCAGAAATGAGCAGTTCTTC.

V is TRBV6-6 and J is TRBJ1-2; possibly TRBD1 for D (5 bases). The V end lost 2 bases, the J end lost 2 bases, and 9 bases lay between the germline ends. Germline CDR1 reads MNHNY; CDR2 reads SVGAGI (reference sequence). The CDR3 spans 14 residues. CDR3 DNA: TGTGCCAGCAGTTACCTTCCAGGGAACTATGGCTACACCTTC. As protein: CASSYLPGNYGYTF.

The J gene is TRBJ2-3, the V gene TRBV11-2; weak D call: TRBD1 (8 bases). The V end lost 8 bases, the J end lost 5 bases, and 17 bases lay between the germline ends. The CDR3 runs 14 residues. The germline CDR1 and CDR2 sequences are SGHAT and FQNNGV. CDR3 in amino acids: CASHRGGFGDTQYF. CDR3 in DNA: TGTGCCAGCCACAGGGGGGGCTTTGGAGATACGCAGTATTTT.

As concerns this clone: The DNA is omitted, as the CDR3 cannot be located on it reliably, and the CDR3 follows TCRdb's listing. This sequence joins TRBV12-1 and TRBJ2-1. TRBV12-1 is a listed pseudogene. The CDR3 spans 22 residues, counting both ends. The CDR3 here is CASSFRRGRRVTMSSSSDEQFF.

The genes are TRBV6-5 and TRBJ1-6; D is unclear. Trimming removed 8 bases at V and 8 bases at J, with 13 bases between. Germline-derived CDR1 and CDR2 are MNHEY and SVGAGI. The CDR3 has 13 amino acids. The CDR3 loop reads CASGRAGDSPLHF. The CDR3 coding sequence is TGTGCCAGCGGTAGGGCCGGTGATTCACCCCTCCACTTT.

This chain joins TRBV9 and TRBJ2-1, with 7 bases identical to TRBD1. V lost 4 bases to trimming and J lost 6 bases; unmatched junction nucleotides: 13. From germline, CDR1 is SGDLS and CDR2 YYNGEE. CDR3 size: 16 residues. This chain's CDR3 is CASSPSTGQHFNEQFF. The CDR3 DNA reads TGTGCCAGCAGCCCCTCGACGGGACAGCATTTCAATGAGCAGTTCTTC. Together with reference TRBV9 and TRBJ2-1, the CDR3 gives the full variable domain: DSGVTQTPKHLITATGQRVTLRCSPRSGDLSVYWYQQSLDQGLQFLIQYYNGEERAKGNILERFSAQQFPDLHSELNLSSLELGDSALYFCASSPSTGQHFNEQFFGPGTRLTVL.

This sequence joins TRBV19 and TRBJ1-3; 11 bases align to TRBD1. The V segment lost 8 bases and the J segment 4 bases; nucleotides outside the gene matches: 4. Germline V gene sequence: CDR1 LNHDA, CDR2 SQIVND (reference sequence). This CDR3 is built from 14 residues. The CDR3 DNA sequence: TGTGCCAGTGGACAGGGGGCAACGGGAAACACCATATATTTT. Translation gives CASGQGATGNTIYF.